This T cell receptor (beta chain) was recovered during a study of blood T cell repertoires in COVID-19. Study as a whole: The samples span acute and convalescent COVID-19 from the United States, Italy and Spain. In each case, the material was cDNA or gDNA derived from T cells, B-cell-depleted T cells, or PBMCs.

Authors' methods: Estimated nucleated cell counts came from reference gene primer amplification. Produced via immunoSEQ multiplex PCR; TCRdb's table is partial and in-frame only. From that table come the V and J calls and clone size; the DNA was used to work out D and trimming. The sample carries 70,000 or so clones, around nine tenths recorded once. Trimming removed 5 bases from V and 1 base from J, with 8 bases in between. The germline gives CDR1 LNHDA, CDR2 SQIVND (reference sequence). CDR3 length equals 13 residues. Material for sequencing was peripheral blood. V is TRBV19 and J is TRBJ1-1; D gene unclear. This receptor was taken from a woman over 75 with active or convalescent COVID-19. Written as DNA, the CDR3 is TGTGCCAGTAGTTTCGGGAGGAACACTGAAGCTTTCTTT. It encodes CASSFGRNTEAFF.